The 23 T cell receptor beta chains given below trace back to one sample, sequenced in a study of blood T cell repertoires in COVID-19. Only in-frame clones appear in the TCRdb table, and some are missing; sequencing was by immunoSEQ multiplex PCR. The table shows about 180,000 clones, with about 81% occurring only once. The sequenced sample consisted of peripheral blood. All receptors derive from a woman over 75 with COVID-19, enrolled during active disease.

J is TRBJ1-4 and V is TRBV5-8; 8 bases align to TRBD1. Germline V lookup: CDR1 SGHTS, CDR2 YDEGEE. V was clipped by 0 bases and J by 7 bases; unmatched bases: 5. There are 15 residues in the CDR3. DNA for the CDR3: TGTGCCAGCAGCTTGGTTCCGGACAGGGTTGAAAAACTGTTTTTT. Residues: CASSLVPDRVEKLFF.

The CDR3 region is CASTPDREGNQPQHF. CDR3 in DNA: TGTGCCAGTACCCCGGACAGGGAAGGCAATCAGCCCCAGCATTTT. The chain is built from TRBV19 and TRBJ1-5; 8 nucleotides line up with TRBD1. The length of the CDR3 is 15 residues. Looked up from germline, CDR1 is LNHDA and CDR2 is SQIVND (reference sequence). V shed 7 bases and J 2 bases; nucleotides not matched to a gene: 7.

This rearrangement joins TRBV15 to TRBJ2-7; 9 nucleotides match TRBD1. Trimming at V came to 3 bases and at J to 5 bases, leaving 5 bases not matched to a gene. The CDR3 has 14 amino acids. The V gene's germline CDR1 is LNHNV and CDR2 YYDKDF (reference sequence). The CDR3: CATSRTGGDDEQYF. The CDR3 coding sequence is TGTGCCACCAGCAGGACAGGGGGTGACGACGAGCAGTACTTC.

The V and J genes are TRBV11-3 and TRBJ2-7; D possibly corresponds to TRBD1 (5 bases). Per germline, CDR1 SGHNT and CDR2 YENEEA. The CDR3 totals 16 residues. Trimming stripped 5 bases from V and 2 bases from J, with 19 bases between. The CDR3 sequence: CASSRQRGFWPYEQYF. In DNA, the CDR3 is TGTGCCAGCAGCCGACAAAGGGGCTTTTGGCCCTACGAGCAGTACTTC.

V usage is TRBV3-1 (or the pseudogene TRBV3-2) and J usage is TRBJ2-5; D possibly corresponds to TRBD2 (5 bases). CDR1 is LGHDT and CDR2 is YNNKEL in the germline V gene (reference sequence). The CDR3 has 16 residues. V was trimmed by 4 bases and J by 5 bases, leaving 20 bases between them. This CDR3 reads CASSPEVDSVLETQYF. DNA for the CDR3: TGTGCCAGCAGCCCGGAGGTAGATTCAGTATTGGAGACCCAGTACTTC.

The CDR3 DNA reads TGTGCCAGCTCACCGCGCATTCCCAGCGGGGGTAACTACGAGCAGTACTTC. Its protein product is CASSPRIPSGGNYEQYF. This chain connects TRBV18 to TRBJ2-7, with 8 bases identical to TRBD2. CDR3 length equals 17 residues. Germline CDR1 and CDR2: KGHSH and LQKENI. The V gene end was trimmed by 3 bases and the J gene end by 3 bases; junction bases not matched to a gene: 13. The full variable domain, in which reference TRBV18 and TRBJ2-7 provide the parts outside the CDR3, is NAGVMQNPRHLVRRRGQEARLRCSPMKGHSHVYWYRQLPEEGLKFMVYLQKENIIDESGMPKERFSAEFPKEGPSILRIQQVVRGDSAAYFCASSPRIPSGGNYEQYFGPGTRLTVT.

This clone has only one observation. The chain combines TRBV6-5 with TRBJ1-2; tentative D call: TRBD1 (5 bases). This CDR3 is 16 amino acids long. The V gene lost 4 bases and the J gene lost 5 bases, with 20 bases spanning the gap. Germline CDR1 is MNHEY and CDR2 is SVGAGI. CDR3 nucleotide sequence: TGTGCCAGCAGTTCCTCGGACATTTTTCTCCCTTATGGCTACACCTTC. Encoded protein: CASSSSDIFLPYGYTF.

The chain combines TRBV5-1 with TRBJ1-4, with D possibly being TRBD1 (5 bases). Germline-derived CDR1 and CDR2 are SGHRS and YFSETQ. Between the trimmed V and J ends, which lost 0 bases and 0 bases, there was a span of 9 bases. This CDR3 is built from 16 residues. CDR3 in DNA: TGCGCCAGCAGCTTGGCCCAGGGTTCAACTAATGAAAAACTGTTTTTT. Encoded protein: CASSLAQGSTNEKLFF.

The gene calls are TRBV10-3 and TRBJ2-7; D ambiguous. Trimming left V 2 bases short and J 2 bases short, with 7 bases between. CDR1 and CDR2 (germline): ENHRY, SYGVKD. The CDR3 has 13 residues. The CDR3 DNA follows: TGTGCCATCAGTGAGGGCAGAACCTACGAGCAGTACTTC. Translation: CAISEGRTYEQYF.

This clone has just one count. This chain joins TRBV19 and TRBJ2-7; the D gene is possibly TRBD2 (5 bases). Deletions cut 5 bases from V and 2 bases from J, with 10 bases between. Germline V gene data show CDR1 as LNHDA and CDR2 as SQIVND (reference sequence). This CDR3 region has 13 residues. The CDR3 nucleotides are TGTGCCAGTAGTCAGGCGGGCGCCTACGAGCAGTACTTC. Translated: CASSQAGAYEQYF.

The CDR3 reads CASSFSSVVYNEQFF. The CDR3 DNA sequence: TGTGCCAGCAGCTTTTCTAGCGTGGTCTACAATGAGCAGTTCTTC. The V call is TRBV11-3, the J call TRBJ2-1, with D possibly being TRBD2 (6 bases). The V end was cut by 3 bases, the J end by 3 bases, with 12 bases between. CDR3 length: 15 amino acids. Germline V gene lookup returns CDR1 SGHNT and CDR2 YENEEA.

This clone appeared a single time. V gene TRBV7-8 combines with J gene TRBJ2-7; TRBD2 matches 8 bases. V shed 8 bases and J 4 bases; nucleotides not matched to a gene: 7. The CDR3 has 13 amino acids. CDR1 is SGHVS and CDR2 is FQNEAQ in the germline V gene. CDR3 residues: CASGIAGLYEQYF. The CDR3, as DNA: TGTGCCAGCGGCATAGCGGGACTGTACGAGCAGTACTTC.

The DNA of the CDR3 is TGTGCCAGCAGCCTGGACCAAGGGGTTAATCAGCCCCAGCATTTT. Protein product: CASSLDQGVNQPQHF. V is TRBV5-4 and J is TRBJ1-5, with D possibly matching TRBD1 (5 bases). V dropped 4 bases and J dropped 4 bases, with 15 bases sitting between them. Germline V CDR1 and CDR2: SGHNT, YYREEE (reference sequence). This CDR3 is 15 amino acids long.

The chain employs TRBV19 and TRBJ1-4; D gene unclear. CDR1 is LNHDA, CDR2 SQIVND, per germline (reference sequence). V gave up 1 base and J gave up 4 bases, with 10 bases separating them. The CDR3 sequence is 15 residues long. The CDR3 bases are TGTGCCAGTAGTATAGGTCCGCAGCGTAATGAAAAACTGTTTTTT. This gives the protein CASSIGPQRNEKLFF.

The V and J genes are TRBV7-8 and TRBJ2-3; the match to TRBD2 covers 15 bases. The V segment lost 5 bases and the J segment 7 bases; nucleotides outside the gene matches: 7. Looked up from germline, CDR1 is SGHVS and CDR2 is FQNEAQ. The CDR3 length is 16 residues. CDR3 nucleotides: TGTGCCAGCAGCACAGGACTAGCGGGGGGGAGGAATACGCAGTATTTT. It codes for CASSTGLAGGRNTQYF.

Only a few counts were recorded for this clone. V and J are TRBV2 and TRBJ1-5; 8 nucleotides match TRBD1. V lost 6 bases and J lost 4; bases outside the gene matches: 5. Germline loops: CDR1 SNHLY, CDR2 FYNNEI. This CDR3 comprises 14 residues. CDR3 sequence reads: CASSGRTGNQPQHF. The CDR3 region has the DNA TGTGCCAGCAGCGGAAGGACAGGGAATCAGCCCCAGCATTTT.

The V gene is TRBV6-2 or TRBV6-3, the J gene TRBJ2-5; 9 bases align to TRBD2. Trimming cost V 2 bases and J 4 bases; bases outside gene matches: 17. Looked up from germline, CDR1 is MNHEY and CDR2 is SVGEGT. The CDR3 spans 19 residues. CDR3 loop: CASSYRTLLRGGLVETQYF. The CDR3 coding sequence is TGTGCCAGCAGTTACCGCACGCTTCTGCGGGGGGGCCTAGTAGAGACCCAGTACTTC.

The V and J genes are TRBV3-1 (or the pseudogene TRBV3-2) and TRBJ2-5; 7 bases match TRBD2. The germline V gene encodes CDR1 LGHDT and CDR2 YNNKEL (reference sequence). This CDR3 has 13 amino acids. V dropped 5 bases and J dropped 3; count of bases not matched to a gene: 3. CDR3 sequence reads: CASSYLAEETQYF. In DNA form, the CDR3 reads TGTGCCAGCAGCTATCTAGCGGAAGAGACCCAGTACTTC.

V is TRBV4-3 and J is TRBJ2-3, with TRBD2 identical over 10 bases. V lost 0 bases and J lost 3; bases outside the gene matches: 3. CDR1 LGHNA and CDR2 YSLEER come from the germline V gene. The CDR3 covers 16 residues. The CDR3 sequence: CASSQEASGGTDTQYF. DNA for the CDR3: TGCGCCAGCAGCCAAGAGGCTAGCGGGGGAACAGATACGCAGTATTTT.

The V and J genes are TRBV27 and TRBJ2-1, with TRBD2 matching 9 bases. J was trimmed by 5 bases and V by 6 bases; bases with no gene match: 8. This CDR3 is built from 15 residues. Germline loops: CDR1 MNHEY, CDR2 SMNVEV (reference sequence). CDR3 nucleotide sequence: TGTGCCAGCAGGGGCGGGAGGGCCTATAACAATGAGCAGTTCTTC. This gives the protein CASRGGRAYNNEQFF.

This chain connects TRBV5-6 to TRBJ1-6, with D tentatively TRBD1 (6 bases). Germline CDR1 SGHDT, CDR2 YYEEEE. Trimming took 2 bases from V and 4 from J, leaving 13 bases between them. The CDR3 spans 16 residues. The CDR3 is CASSFGYGQYNSPLHF. In DNA form, the CDR3 reads TGTGCCAGCAGCTTCGGGTACGGACAGTATAATTCACCCCTCCACTTT.

V and J are TRBV7-3 and TRBJ2-3; 11 bases agree with TRBD2. Trimming removed 3 bases from V and 2 bases from J; junction bases left unmatched: 4. CDR1 is SGHTA, CDR2 FQGTGA, per germline. This CDR3 is 16 amino acids long. The CDR3 nucleotides are TGTGCCAGCAGCTTGACACTAGCGGGGGACACAGATACGCAGTATTTT. Encoded protein: CASSLTLAGDTDTQYF.

The sample holds one count of this clone. The chain links TRBV21-1 to TRBJ1-1; the table's D gene call, TRBD1, was not cross checked with the DNA. TRBV21-1 is marked as a pseudogene. This CDR3 comprises 17 residues. In nucleotides, the CDR3 is TGTGCCAGCAAACCAACAGGGGGAGGTCCTCGCAACACTGAAGCTTTCTTT. The encoded protein is CASKPTGGGPRNTEAFF.